Listed below are T cell receptor beta chains from one sample, sequenced in a study of blood T cell repertoires in COVID-19. Some clones are missing from TCRdb's copy, which holds only in-frame ones; the method was immunoSEQ multiplex PCR. The top ten clones hold 5.5% to 7% of a sample with about 150,000 clones, roughly 75% of them seen once. The sample consisted of PBMCs or T cells enriched from blood (not recorded which). Receptors originate from a woman in her forties or fifties who had recovered from COVID-19. The CDR3 runs from the conserved cysteine through the conserved F or W. A D gene is named only where the DNA matches it firmly. Size tells how often a clone was seen (once, few, many) or the class of an expanded clone, and some rows leave it out.

V gene: TRBV5-1; J gene: TRBJ1-3; clone size: few; D gene: NA; CDR3 DNA: TGCGCCAGCAGCCCGGTGGAGGGCTCTGGAAACACCATATATTTT; CDR3 protein: CASSPVEGSGNTIYF
V gene: TRBV14; J gene: TRBJ1-2; clone size: once; D gene: NA; CDR3 DNA: TGTGCCAGCAGCCAAGTAGCAGGGTCTTTAATTGGCTACACCTTC; CDR3 protein: CASSQVAGSLIGYTF
V gene: TRBV10-3; J gene: TRBJ1-1; clone size: many; D gene: NA; CDR3 DNA: TGTGCCATCAGTGGACAAACGAACACTGAAGCTTTCTTT; CDR3 protein: CAISGQTNTEAFF
V gene: TRBV6-4; J gene: TRBJ2-5; clone size: NA; D gene: TRBD1; CDR3 DNA: TGTGCCAGCCACACCCCTGCGACAGGGTGGCAAGAGACCCAGTACTTC; CDR3 protein: CASHTPATGWQETQYF
V gene: TRBV2; J gene: TRBJ1-4; clone size: NA; D gene: NA; CDR3 DNA: TGTGCCAGCCGGACAGATGATAATGAAAAACTGTTTTTT; CDR3 protein: CASRTDDNEKLFF
V gene: TRBV19; J gene: TRBJ1-2; clone size: NA; D gene: NA; CDR3 DNA: TGTGCCAGTACTCAACAGCACAACTATGGCTACACCTTC; CDR3 protein: CASTQQHNYGYTF
V gene: TRBV7-2; J gene: TRBJ2-2; clone size: NA; D gene: NA; CDR3 DNA: TGTGCCAGCAGCTTAGGACTAGTTAACACCGGGGAGCTGTTTTTT; CDR3 protein: CASSLGLVNTGELFF
V gene: TRBV7-9; J gene: TRBJ2-3; clone size: NA; D gene: NA; CDR3 DNA: TGTGCCAGCAGCTTACTAGGAGGGACAGATACGCAGTATTTT; CDR3 protein: CASSLLGGTDTQYF
V gene: TRBV5-1; J gene: TRBJ2-5; clone size: once; D gene: NA; CDR3 DNA: TGCGCCAGCAGTTACCAGGGTCGGGGGCAAGAGACCCAGTACTTC; CDR3 protein: CASSYQGRGQETQYF
V gene: TRBV11-3; J gene: TRBJ1-1; clone size: NA; D gene: TRBD1; CDR3 DNA: TGTGCCAGCAGCTTAGGGGGCGACAGGGGGAACACTGAAGCTTTCTTT; CDR3 protein: CASSLGGDRGNTEAFF
V gene: TRBV12-3/TRBV12-4; J gene: TRBJ1-6; clone size: NA; D gene: NA; CDR3 DNA: TGTGCCAGCAGTTTTAACCGGGATTCACCCCTCCACTTT; CDR3 protein: CASSFNRDSPLHF
V gene: TRBV28; J gene: TRBJ1-6; clone size: NA; D gene: TRBD1; CDR3 DNA: TGTGCCAGCAGCGGACAGGGGGCGGGTAATTCACCCCTCCACTTT; CDR3 protein: CASSGQGAGNSPLHF
V gene: TRBV2; J gene: TRBJ1-1; clone size: NA; D gene: NA; CDR3 DNA: TGTGCCAGCAGTGAAGCGGGGGGCACTGAAGCTTTCTTT; CDR3 protein: CASSEAGGTEAFF
V gene: TRBV9; J gene: TRBJ1-6; clone size: NA; D gene: NA; CDR3 DNA: TGTGCCAGCAGCCTCCAAGACGGCGGCGGAGGCTCCTATAATTCACCCCTCCACTTT; CDR3 protein: CASSLQDGGGGSYNSPLHF
V gene: TRBV5-1; J gene: TRBJ2-7; clone size: NA; D gene: NA; CDR3 DNA: TGCGCCAGCAGCTTGGATCGCCGAACTTCGGAGCAGTACTTC; CDR3 protein: CASSLDRRTSEQYF
V gene: TRBV5-4; J gene: TRBJ1-4; clone size: NA; D gene: NA; CDR3 DNA: TGTGCCAGCACCATTACAGGGAGTACTAATGAAAAACTGTTTTTT; CDR3 protein: CASTITGSTNEKLFF
V gene: TRBV19; J gene: TRBJ2-2; clone size: NA; D gene: TRBD1; CDR3 DNA: TGTGCCAGTAGTTTCTCGACAGGGACCGGGGAGCTGTTTTTT; CDR3 protein: CASSFSTGTGELFF
V gene: TRBV14; J gene: TRBJ1-2; clone size: NA; D gene: NA; CDR3 DNA: TGTGCCAGCAGTAATTCGGGAAATAACTATGGCTACACCTTC; CDR3 protein: CASSNSGNNYGYTF
V gene: TRBV9; J gene: TRBJ1-1; clone size: NA; D gene: TRBD1; CDR3 DNA: TGTGCCAGCAGCGTAGCAGACAGGGGCTACACTGAAGCTTTCTTT; CDR3 protein: CASSVADRGYTEAFF
V gene: TRBV5-1; J gene: TRBJ2-2; clone size: NA; D gene: NA; CDR3 DNA: TGCGCCAGCAGCTTGGGAGGGTCTGGCACCGGGGAGCTGTTTTTT; CDR3 protein: CASSLGGSGTGELFF
V gene: TRBV24-1; J gene: TRBJ1-5; clone size: NA; D gene: TRBD1; CDR3 DNA: TGTGCCACCAGTACAGGGGAGGCCAATCAGCCCCAGCATTTT; CDR3 protein: CATSTGEANQPQHF
V gene: TRBV19; J gene: TRBJ1-4; clone size: few; D gene: TRBD1; CDR3 DNA: TGTGCCAGTAGCCGGGACAGGGGTAATGAAAAACTGTTTTTT; CDR3 protein: CASSRDRGNEKLFF
V gene: TRBV5-5; J gene: TRBJ1-2; clone size: NA; D gene: NA; CDR3 DNA: TGTGCCAGCAGCTTTCCGGGGGAGGATGGCTACACCTTC; CDR3 protein: CASSFPGEDGYTF
V gene: TRBV11-2; J gene: TRBJ1-6; clone size: NA; D gene: TRBD1; CDR3 DNA: TGTGCCAGCAGACCCCGACAGGGCTTTGATTCACCCCTCCACTTT; CDR3 protein: CASRPRQGFDSPLHF
V gene: TRBV3-1/TRBV3-2; J gene: TRBJ1-5; clone size: NA; D gene: TRBD1; CDR3 DNA: TGTGCCAGCAGCCGGGACAGGGGGAATCAGCCCCAGCATTTT; CDR3 protein: CASSRDRGNQPQHF
V gene: TRBV15; J gene: TRBJ1-2; clone size: NA; D gene: NA; CDR3 DNA: TGTGCCACCAGCCGGCGGGGGGCAGGAAGCTATGGCTACACCTTC; CDR3 protein: CATSRRGAGSYGYTF
V gene: TRBV6-5; J gene: TRBJ1-2; clone size: NA; D gene: NA; CDR3 DNA: TGTGCCAGCACTGGTTGGAGAAATGGCTACACCTTC; CDR3 protein: CASTGWRNGYTF
V gene: TRBV5-1; J gene: TRBJ2-2; clone size: few; D gene: NA; CDR3 DNA: TGCGCCAGCAGCTTGGAGAACCGGGACACCGGGGAGCTGTTTTTT; CDR3 protein: CASSLENRDTGELFF
V gene: TRBV6-4; J gene: TRBJ1-1; clone size: NA; D gene: NA; CDR3 DNA: TGTGCCAGCAGTGACTCCCAGGGGAACACTGAAGCTTTCTTT; CDR3 protein: CASSDSQGNTEAFF
V gene: TRBV28; J gene: TRBJ2-7; clone size: NA; D gene: TRBD1; CDR3 DNA: TGTGCCAGCAGTTCGGGACAGGGGTTTTCAGCGGAGTACTTC; CDR3 protein: CASSSGQGFSAEYF
V gene: TRBV7-9; J gene: TRBJ2-2; clone size: once; D gene: NA; CDR3 DNA: TGTGCCAGCAGCCCCAGGTTGGGCACCGGGGAGCTGTTTTTT; CDR3 protein: CASSPRLGTGELFF
V gene: TRBV28; J gene: TRBJ1-2; clone size: NA; D gene: NA; CDR3 DNA: TGTGCCAGCAGTTTGACGGGGCAGGGGCATAACTATGGCTACACCTTC; CDR3 protein: CASSLTGQGHNYGYTF
V gene: TRBV7-9; J gene: TRBJ1-1; clone size: NA; D gene: NA; CDR3 DNA: TGTGCCAGCAGCTCAACGATACGGAGTGAAGCTTTCTTT; CDR3 protein: CASSSTIRSEAFF
V gene: TRBV27; J gene: TRBJ1-2; clone size: NA; D gene: NA; CDR3 DNA: TGTGCCAGCAGTTTAAACAGGCTCAACTATGGCTACACCTTC; CDR3 protein: CASSLNRLNYGYTF
V gene: TRBV5-1; J gene: TRBJ2-7; clone size: few; D gene: TRBD1; CDR3 DNA: TGCGCCAGCAGCTCGGGACAGGGTGGGGTCGCCGAGCAGTACTTC; CDR3 protein: CASSSGQGGVAEQYF
V gene: TRBV24-1; J gene: TRBJ1-5; clone size: NA; D gene: TRBD1; CDR3 DNA: TGTGCCACCAGTGACCCCGGACAGGGAGAGTCTCAGCCCCAGCATTTT; CDR3 protein: CATSDPGQGESQPQHF
V gene: TRBV7-8; J gene: TRBJ1-4; clone size: NA; D gene: NA; CDR3 DNA: TGTGCCAGCAGCTTAGTCGGGATTTCTAATGAAAAACTGTTTTTT; CDR3 protein: CASSLVGISNEKLFF
V gene: TRBV4-1; J gene: TRBJ1-3; clone size: NA; D gene: NA; CDR3 DNA: TGCGCCAGCAGCCAAGATCCGATTGTTTTCAGGACTACGGGAAACACCATATATTTT; CDR3 protein: CASSQDPIVFRTTGNTIYF
V gene: TRBV18; J gene: TRBJ1-2; clone size: NA; D gene: TRBD1; CDR3 DNA: TGTGCCAGCTCATTTTCCGGGACAGGGACCGATGGCTACACCTTC; CDR3 protein: CASSFSGTGTDGYTF
V gene: TRBV19; J gene: TRBJ1-2; clone size: NA; D gene: TRBD1; CDR3 DNA: TGTGCCAGTAGTGTCGGGACAGCTTATGGCTACACCTTC; CDR3 protein: CASSVGTAYGYTF
V gene: TRBV12-3/TRBV12-4; J gene: TRBJ1-6; clone size: NA; D gene: NA; CDR3 DNA: TGTGCCAGCAGCTTGGGCCGATCACCCCTCCACTTT; CDR3 protein: CASSLGRSPLHF
V gene: TRBV5-1; J gene: TRBJ2-1; clone size: NA; D gene: TRBD2; CDR3 DNA: TGCGCCAGCAGCTCGGGAGGACTAGCGGGGAACAATGAGCAGTTCTTC; CDR3 protein: CASSSGGLAGNNEQFF
V gene: TRBV4-1; J gene: TRBJ1-6; clone size: NA; D gene: NA; CDR3 DNA: TGCGCCAGCAGCTTCACTCGGGATTCCTATAATTCACCCCTCCACTTT; CDR3 protein: CASSFTRDSYNSPLHF
V gene: TRBV12-3/TRBV12-4; J gene: TRBJ2-7; clone size: NA; D gene: NA; CDR3 DNA: TGTGCCAGCAGTTTAGGCGGGGCCAACGAGCAGTACTTC; CDR3 protein: CASSLGGANEQYF
V gene: TRBV18; J gene: TRBJ1-1; clone size: NA; D gene: TRBD1; CDR3 DNA: TGTGCCAGCTCACCAACAGGGGGCTCGGGGAACACTGAAGCTTTCTTT; CDR3 protein: CASSPTGGSGNTEAFF
V gene: TRBV7-8; J gene: TRBJ2-5; clone size: NA; D gene: NA; CDR3 DNA: TGTGCCAGCAGCTTAGGCACCCGGGAGACCCAGTACTTC; CDR3 protein: CASSLGTRETQYF
V gene: TRBV5-4; J gene: TRBJ2-6; clone size: NA; D gene: NA; CDR3 DNA: TGTGCCAGCAGCTTGGTCAGTGGGGCCAACGTCCTGACTTTC; CDR3 protein: CASSLVSGANVLTF
V gene: TRBV21-1; J gene: TRBJ1-4; clone size: few; D gene: NA; CDR3 DNA: TGTGCCAGCAGCAGGGGTCGGGACAGTAATGAAAAACTGTTTTTT; CDR3 protein: CASSRGRDSNEKLFF
V gene: TRBV11-2; J gene: TRBJ1-1; clone size: once; D gene: NA; CDR3 DNA: TGTGCCAGCAGCTTAGATGGGGGGGCTGCGATGTGGACTGAAGCTTTCTTT; CDR3 protein: CASSLDGGAAMWTEAFF
V gene: TRBV27; J gene: TRBJ1-2; clone size: few; D gene: NA; CDR3 DNA: TGTGCCAGCAGGAGGTTTGGGGGGGGCGTGGGAGGCTACACCTTC; CDR3 protein: CASRRFGGGVGGYTF
V gene: TRBV28; J gene: TRBJ1-1; clone size: NA; D gene: NA; CDR3 DNA: TGTGCCAGCAGTCCGGGAGACTACACTGAAGCTTTCTTT; CDR3 protein: CASSPGDYTEAFF
V gene: TRBV9; J gene: TRBJ1-1; clone size: NA; D gene: TRBD1; CDR3 DNA: TGTGCCAGCAGCGCCCTAGGGACAGGGGGTGGGAGCACTGAAGCTTTCTTT; CDR3 protein: CASSALGTGGGSTEAFF
V gene: TRBV7-3; J gene: TRBJ2-1; clone size: NA; D gene: NA; CDR3 DNA: TGTGCCAGCAGCTCGGGCGGCGGGCTCCAAAACAACAATGAGCAGTTCTTC; CDR3 protein: CASSSGGGLQNNNEQFF
V gene: TRBV7-2; J gene: TRBJ1-2; clone size: NA; D gene: NA; CDR3 DNA: TGTGCCAGCAGCCACCTTCAGAGCGATGGCTACACCTTC; CDR3 protein: CASSHLQSDGYTF
V gene: TRBV5-1; J gene: TRBJ1-3; clone size: NA; D gene: NA; CDR3 DNA: TGCGCCAGCAGCTTGGCGGGGGGATCTAGCTCTGGAAACACCATATATTTT; CDR3 protein: CASSLAGGSSSGNTIYF
V gene: TRBV27; J gene: TRBJ1-2; clone size: NA; D gene: NA; CDR3 DNA: TGTGCCAGCAGTCCCTACCGGGACACAAGCTATGGCTACACCTTC; CDR3 protein: CASSPYRDTSYGYTF
V gene: TRBV28; J gene: TRBJ1-5; clone size: NA; D gene: TRBD1; CDR3 DNA: TGTGCCAGCAGCCCCTCGGGACAGGGTTATCAGCCCCAGCATTTT; CDR3 protein: CASSPSGQGYQPQHF
V gene: TRBV19; J gene: TRBJ1-4; clone size: NA; D gene: TRBD1; CDR3 DNA: TGTGCCAGTAGTCCCGAGCAGGGGGCGGCCGGTAATGAAAAACTGTTTTTT; CDR3 protein: CASSPEQGAAGNEKLFF
V gene: TRBV19; J gene: TRBJ2-1; clone size: NA; D gene: TRBD1; CDR3 DNA: TGTGCCAGTAGTACAGGGGGCTCATATTACAATGAGCAGTTCTTC; CDR3 protein: CASSTGGSYYNEQFF